The present T cell receptor beta chain was sequenced within a study of monozygotic twins with inflammatory bowel disease. Study findings and constraints: The data offered no way to tell different T cell subtypes apart. Researchers report that IBD patients shared fewer clonotypes with others than healthy twins, especially amid disease activity.

Every TCR library consumed 3,000 to 4,500 ng of total RNA. Investigators made cDNA in eight separate reactions per sample. TCRdb reprocessed the 5' RACE reads and stores each CDR3 protein as one record, lacking DNA. Recorded for this sample: about 300,000 distinct CDR3 sequences. Note on this clonotype: Its antigen remains unknown.

Sequencing used blood. This clonotype originated in a human donor with ulcerative colitis or Crohn's disease, or a healthy co-twin of an affected twin (not recorded which).

CDR3 protein: CASSAGTPAPNVLTF. This rearrangement joins TRBV5-1 to TRBJ2-6; as DNA is missing, the TRBD1 call by TCRdb cannot be tested. Germline-derived CDR1 and CDR2 are SGHRS and YFSETQ. The CDR3 extends over 15 amino acids.